Listed below are T cell receptor beta chains from one sample, sequenced in a study of shared clonotypes between healthy human individuals. The assay was immunoSEQ multiplex PCR, and TCRdb's table has in-frame clones only and misses some. In the table there are about 2.1 million clones, approximately 94% of which are singletons. Sequencing was carried out using naive CD8+ T cells from PBMCs. Receptor source: a man younger than 35 in good health. Some clones in this sample may be carry-over from other donors' samples. Both conserved end residues are part of each CDR3. Fields, in order: D gene, clone size, J gene, V gene, CDR3 protein, CDR3 DNA. The D gene is left open where the match is weak. Some rows have no size entry. The others give once, few or many, or a class for an expanded clone.

-	-	TRBJ2-1	TRBV2	CASTADEQFF	TGTGCCAGCACAGCGGATGAGCAGTTCTTC
TRBD2	-	TRBJ2-1	TRBV27	CASSLPSGRVGNEQFF	TGTGCCAGCAGTTTACCTAGCGGGAGGGTAGGCAATGAGCAGTTCTTC
TRBD1	-	TRBJ1-2	TRBV4-1	CASSQEDRGRNYGYTF	TGCGCCAGCAGCCAGGAAGACAGGGGGCGGAACTATGGCTACACCTTC
TRBD2	-	TRBJ2-2	TRBV15	CATSRGTSVPTGELFF	TGTGCCACTAGCAGGGGGACTAGCGTTCCCACCGGGGAGCTGTTTTTT
TRBD1	-	TRBJ2-7	TRBV20-1	CSARNRGEQYF	TGCAGTGCTAGAAACAGGGGCGAGCAGTACTTC
-	once	TRBJ2-2	TRBV6-5	CASSYSGNTGELFF	TGTGCCAGCAGTTACTCAGGCAACACCGGGGAGCTGTTTTTT
TRBD2	-	TRBJ2-5	TRBV10-3	CAISQPAGGKETQYF	TGTGCCATCAGTCAGCCGGCGGGAGGGAAGGAGACCCAGTACTTC
-	-	TRBJ2-3	TRBV9	CASSLEGGFTDTQYF	TGTGCCAGCAGCCTTGAGGGGGGATTCACAGATACGCAGTATTTT
-	-	TRBJ1-1	TRBV7-2	CASSPMVGTMTEAFF	TGTGCCAGCAGCCCCATGGTGGGTACTATGACTGAAGCTTTCTTT
-	once	TRBJ2-1	TRBV9	CASSSGSGYNEQFF	TGTGCCAGCAGCTCCGGTAGTGGCTACAATGAGCAGTTCTTC
TRBD1	-	TRBJ2-7	TRBV28	CASSPSYRNRQGLPYEQYF	TGTGCCAGCAGCCCTTCCTACAGGAATCGACAGGGGCTCCCCTACGAGCAGTACTTC
-	-	TRBJ1-1	TRBV7-9	CASSLSPDGNTEAFF	TGTGCCAGCAGCCTCAGCCCAGACGGGAACACTGAAGCTTTCTTT
-	-	TRBJ2-1	TRBV9	CASTEGGSSYNEQFF	TGTGCCAGCACCGAGGGTGGGAGCTCCTACAATGAGCAGTTCTTC
-	-	TRBJ2-1	TRBV27	CASSQTARSSYNEQFF	TGTGCCAGCAGTCAAACAGCGAGGAGCTCCTACAATGAGCAGTTCTTC
-	few	TRBJ1-2	TRBV7-9	CASSSLSPGHGYTF	TGTGCCAGCAGCTCGTTGTCGCCGGGGCATGGCTACACCTTC
-	-	TRBJ2-7	TRBV7-9	CASSSITQGYEQYF	TGTGCCAGCAGCTCGATCACACAGGGTTACGAGCAGTACTTC
-	-	TRBJ2-7	TRBV9	CASSVGDRGYEQYF	TGTGCCAGCAGCGTAGGGGACCGAGGCTACGAGCAGTACTTC
TRBD2	-	TRBJ2-1	TRBV28	CASSYSGGPVEVSYEQFF	TGTGCCAGCAGTTACTCGGGAGGGCCTGTGGAGGTGAGCTATGAGCAGTTCTTC
TRBD2	-	TRBJ2-7	TRBV11-2	CASSLVGLAGNEQYF	TGTGCCAGCAGCTTAGTGGGTCTAGCGGGAAACGAGCAGTACTTC
TRBD1	-	TRBJ1-2	TRBV28	CASSLGTGSYGYTF	TGTGCCAGCAGTTTGGGGACAGGGAGTTATGGCTACACCTTC
-	-	TRBJ1-2	TRBV5-6	CASSPDQGVPEPYGYTF	TGTGCCAGCAGCCCGGATCAGGGAGTCCCTGAACCCTATGGCTACACCTTC
-	-	TRBJ2-7	TRBV4-1	CASSQDWGDEQYF	TGCGCCAGCAGCCAAGATTGGGGGGACGAGCAGTACTTC
TRBD2	once	TRBJ2-7	TRBV6-5	CATGGTSGPTYEQYF	TGTGCCACTGGGGGGACTAGCGGACCCACCTACGAGCAGTACTTC
TRBD2	-	TRBJ2-7	TRBV4-1	CASSQDRGLAAYEQYF	TGCGCCAGCAGCCAAGATCGAGGACTAGCGGCCTACGAGCAGTACTTC
-	-	TRBJ1-1	TRBV5-6	CASSERRLFLTSLNTEAFF	TGTGCCAGCAGCGAGCGAAGATTATTTCTAACTTCTTTGAACACTGAAGCTTTCTTT
TRBD2	-	TRBJ2-3	TRBV5-8	CASSPTGSGMFLGTDTQYF	TGTGCCAGCAGCCCGACAGGTAGCGGGATGTTTCTTGGCACAGATACGCAGTATTTT
-	-	TRBJ1-4	TRBV9	CASSPRDKEELFF	TGTGCCAGCAGCCCCCGGGACAAAGAGGAACTGTTTTTT
TRBD2	-	TRBJ2-4	TRBV11-2	CASSSATSGRGNIQYF	TGTGCCAGCAGCTCCGCGACTAGCGGGAGGGGTAACATTCAGTACTTC
TRBD2	-	TRBJ2-1	TRBV15	CATSSERTSGNEQFF	TGTGCCACCAGCAGCGAGAGGACTAGCGGGAATGAGCAGTTCTTC
TRBD1	-	TRBJ1-1	TRBV10-2	CASNPSTGGVGTEAFF	TGCGCCAGCAATCCCTCGACAGGGGGCGTCGGCACTGAAGCTTTCTTT
-	once	TRBJ1-1	TRBV5-1	CASSEKGGLTEAFF	TGCGCCAGCAGCGAGAAGGGGGGGTTAACTGAAGCTTTCTTT
-	-	TRBJ2-2	TRBV28	CGSVGVPGELFF	TGTGGTTCTGTGGGGGTACCCGGGGAGCTGTTTTTT
TRBD2	-	TRBJ2-2	TRBV9	CASSVALAGNTGELFF	TGTGCCAGCAGCGTAGCACTAGCGGGTAACACCGGGGAGCTGTTTTTT
-	few	TRBJ2-7	TRBV29-1	CSVVWRGRGHEQYF	TGCAGCGTTGTTTGGAGGGGCAGGGGCCACGAGCAGTACTTC
-	-	TRBJ2-7	TRBV27	CASSQGYTYEQYF	TGTGCCAGCAGCCAGGGGTACACCTACGAGCAGTACTTC
TRBD1	-	TRBJ2-6	TRBV29-1	CSALSLGQGPSGPGANVLTF	TGCAGCGCTCTGTCGTTGGGACAGGGGCCCTCCGGCCCCGGGGCCAACGTCCTGACTTTC
-	-	TRBJ1-4	TRBV7-6	CASSLVGDATNEKLFF	TGTGCCAGCAGCTTAGTTGGGGACGCAACTAATGAAAAACTGTTTTTT
-	-	TRBJ1-1	TRBV4-1	CASSQDWAGETAFF	TGCGCCAGCAGCCAAGATTGGGCAGGGGAGACAGCTTTCTTT
-	-	TRBJ1-4	TRBV28	CASSRTDEKLFF	TGTGCCAGCAGTCGGACAGATGAAAAACTGTTTTTT
-	-	TRBJ2-1	TRBV5-8	CASSLAVSYNEQFF	TGTGCCAGCAGCTTGGCAGTCTCCTACAATGAGCAGTTCTTC
TRBD2	-	TRBJ2-3	TRBV10-3	CAISDGGDTQYF	TGTGCCATCAGTGACGGGGGGGATACGCAGTATTTT
TRBD1	-	TRBJ2-7	TRBV27	CASSLRAAGGSYEQYF	TGTGCCAGCAGTTTAAGAGCGGCAGGGGGTTCCTACGAGCAGTACTTC
TRBD1	-	TRBJ1-5	TRBV15	CATSKRQGLPLNQPQHF	TGTGCCACCAGCAAAAGACAGGGGCTCCCCTTAAATCAGCCCCAGCATTTT
-	few	TRBJ1-1	TRBV28	CASSLLSNTEAFF	TGTGCCAGCAGTTTACTGTCCAACACTGAAGCTTTCTTT
TRBD2	-	TRBJ2-3	TRBV25-1	CASSEGREGTADTQYF	TGTGCCAGCAGTGAAGGGCGGGAGGGAACTGCAGATACGCAGTATTTT
TRBD2	-	TRBJ2-1	TRBV2	CATIDSGRALGNEQFF	TGTGCCACCATAGACAGCGGGAGGGCCTTGGGCAATGAGCAGTTCTTC